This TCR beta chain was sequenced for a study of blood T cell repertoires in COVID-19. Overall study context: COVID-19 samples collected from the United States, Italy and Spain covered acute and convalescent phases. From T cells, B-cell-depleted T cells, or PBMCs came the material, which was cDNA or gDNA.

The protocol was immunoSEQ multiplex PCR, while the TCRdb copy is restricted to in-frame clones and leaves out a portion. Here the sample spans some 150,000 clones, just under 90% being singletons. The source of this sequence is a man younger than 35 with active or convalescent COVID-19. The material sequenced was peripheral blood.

DNA for the CDR3: TGTGCCAGCAGCCCGGGGGACCTTACCTACGAGCAGTACTTC. It encodes CASSPGDLTYEQYF. The chain has TRBV9 and TRBJ2-7; weak D call: TRBD2 (6 bases). Germline lookup yields CDR1 SGDLS and CDR2 YYNGEE. The V gene lost 4 bases and the J gene lost 2 bases, with 13 bases spanning the gap. This CDR3 has 14 amino acids.